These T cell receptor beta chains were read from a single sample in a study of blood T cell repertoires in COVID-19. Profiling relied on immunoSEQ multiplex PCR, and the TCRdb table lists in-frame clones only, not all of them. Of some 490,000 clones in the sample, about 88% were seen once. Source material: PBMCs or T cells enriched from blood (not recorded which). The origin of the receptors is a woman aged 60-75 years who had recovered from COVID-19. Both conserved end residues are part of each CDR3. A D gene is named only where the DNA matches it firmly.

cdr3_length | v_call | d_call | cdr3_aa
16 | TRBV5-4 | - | CASSPQGGGDTGELFF
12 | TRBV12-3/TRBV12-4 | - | CASSLQGVAQYF
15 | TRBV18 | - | CASSPKDFSTDTQYF
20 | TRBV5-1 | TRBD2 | CASRGGTGLAQRSSYNEQFF
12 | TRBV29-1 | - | CSAVRTGNEQFF
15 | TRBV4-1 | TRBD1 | CASSLVTGQQETQYF
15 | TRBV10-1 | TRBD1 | CASTDGTGAGNTIYF
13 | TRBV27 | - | CASSFVGAEGYTF
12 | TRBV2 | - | CASSDRVGEQFF
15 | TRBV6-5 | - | CASRYQAQTGNTIYF
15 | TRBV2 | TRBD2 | CASSRLAGDTDTQYF
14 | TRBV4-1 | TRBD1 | CASSQVQGGEKLFF
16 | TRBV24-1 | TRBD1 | CATSDSTGGGNYGYTF
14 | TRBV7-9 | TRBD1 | CASSLSGGRYEQYF
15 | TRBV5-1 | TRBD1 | CASSPGQGVNSPLHF
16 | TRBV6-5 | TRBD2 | CASSYSSGGQYNEQFF
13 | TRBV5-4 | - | CASSLAFHHEQFF
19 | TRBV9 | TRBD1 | CASSVSPGTGTSSTDTQYF
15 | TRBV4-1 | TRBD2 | CASSPGGVNTGELFF
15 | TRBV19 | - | CASSIVLGSDSPLHF
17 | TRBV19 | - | CASSIGPGKYSGNTIYF
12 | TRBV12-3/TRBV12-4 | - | CADRGSTDTQYF
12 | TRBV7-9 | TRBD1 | CASSPTGDEQYF